The rows below give T cell receptor beta chains drawn from one sample of a study of OX40 agonist ivuxolimab in advanced cancers. Here immunoSEQ multiplex PCR was the method, and the copy in TCRdb shows in-frame clones only, minus some. The sample includes about 110,000 clones, approximately 89% seen only once; the top ten take less than 0.35%. The sample consisted of CD4+ or CD8+ T cells sorted from blood, taken in a trial of the OX40 agonist ivuxolimab. The origin of the receptors is an adult with an advanced solid tumor such as melanoma, head and neck, liver or kidney cancer. CDR3s include the opening cysteine and the closing phenylalanine or tryptophan. Fields, in order: J gene, D gene, V gene, CDR3 protein, CDR3 DNA. D genes are given only for firm matches.

TRBJ2-5 | TRBD1 | TRBV30 | CAWNPTGFYTQYF | TGTGCCTGGAACCCGACAGGGTTCTATACCCAGTACTTC
TRBJ2-3 | - | TRBV18 | CASSPSARDTQYF | TGTGCCAGCTCACCCTCGGCTCGGGATACGCAGTATTTT
TRBJ2-1 | TRBD2 | TRBV7-2 | CASSLGLAPNEQFF | TGTGCCAGCAGCTTGGGACTAGCGCCCAATGAGCAGTTCTTC
TRBJ2-3 | TRBD1 | TRBV7-2 | CASSLVGQERTDTQYF | TGTGCCAGCAGCTTAGTAGGACAGGAACGCACAGATACGCAGTATTTT
TRBJ1-4 | - | TRBV7-9 | CASSLITGLRDEKLFF | TGTGCCAGCAGCTTAATTACAGGGTTGAGGGATGAAAAACTGTTTTTT
TRBJ1-6 | TRBD1 | TRBV18 | CASSAGTGTSPLHF | TGTGCCAGCTCAGCCGGGACAGGGACCTCACCCCTCCACTTT
TRBJ2-6 | - | TRBV7-6 | CASSLGVGVGSGANVLTF | TGTGCCAGCAGCTTAGGGGTAGGGGTCGGCTCTGGGGCCAACGTCCTGACTTTC
TRBJ1-5 | - | TRBV11-2 | CASSLDREGGQPQHF | TGTGCCAGCAGCTTAGATCGGGAAGGGGGTCAGCCCCAGCATTTT
TRBJ1-4 | - | TRBV28 | CASSLVPETGEKLFF | TGTGCCAGCAGTTTAGTGCCCGAAACCGGTGAAAAACTGTTTTTT
TRBJ2-5 | - | TRBV9 | CASSVEVQETQYF | TGTGCCAGCAGCGTAGAGGTCCAAGAGACCCAGTACTTC
TRBJ2-5 | - | TRBV7-3 | CASSLGAQETQYF | TGTGCCAGCAGCTTGGGGGCCCAAGAGACCCAGTACTTC
TRBJ2-1 | - | TRBV27 | CASSSPGTVYNEQFF | TGTGCCAGCAGTTCCCCCGGGACCGTTTACAATGAGCAGTTCTTC
TRBJ2-3 | TRBD1 | TRBV7-3 | CASSSRQGPDTQYF | TGTGCCAGCAGCTCTCGACAGGGCCCAGATACGCAGTATTTT
TRBJ2-4 | - | TRBV11-2 | CASTTGLAKNIQYF | TGTGCCAGTACGACAGGTCTAGCCAAAAACATTCAGTACTTC
TRBJ1-6 | - | TRBV6-5 | CASSSSYNSPLHF | TGTGCCAGCAGTAGCTCCTATAATTCACCCCTCCACTTT
TRBJ2-7 | - | TRBV9 | CASSVDITSYEQYF | TGTGCCAGCAGCGTAGATATTACCTCCTACGAGCAGTACTTC
TRBJ2-3 | TRBD2 | TRBV27 | CASSHRGGTSGRVDTQYF | TGTGCCAGCAGTCATCGGGGCGGGACTAGCGGGAGGGTAGATACGCAGTATTTT
TRBJ1-1 | - | TRBV5-5 | CASSLGCAFF | TGTGCCAGCAGCTTAGGTTGCGCTTTCTTT
TRBJ1-1 | TRBD1 | TRBV20-1 | CSAKTGDEAFF | TGCAGTGCGAAAACAGGGGATGAAGCTTTCTTT
TRBJ2-3 | TRBD1 | TRBV5-1 | CASSLGTVSTDTQYF | TGCGCCAGCAGCCTCGGGACAGTTAGCACAGATACGCAGTATTTT
TRBJ2-7 | - | TRBV4-3 | CASSQEPDKAYEQYF | TGCGCCAGCAGCCAAGAACCCGACAAAGCCTACGAGCAGTACTTC
TRBJ2-3 | - | TRBV29-1 | CSVSSGSVSLWDTQYF | TGCAGCGTTTCGAGCGGGTCCGTTTCCCTTTGGGATACGCAGTATTTT
TRBJ2-1 | TRBD2 | TRBV5-4 | CASSPGLAGPSSGNEQFF | TGTGCCAGCAGCCCGGGACTAGCGGGCCCGTCTTCGGGGAATGAGCAGTTCTTC
TRBJ1-5 | - | TRBV7-3 | CASPRGGYQPQHF | TGTGCCAGCCCCCGGGGGGGGTATCAGCCCCAGCATTTT
TRBJ2-7 | TRBD1 | TRBV5-1 | CASSVTGTEYF | TGTGCCAGCAGTGTTACCGGGACAGAGTACTTC
TRBJ2-3 | TRBD2 | TRBV4-2 | CASSQVSGGTDTQYF | TGTGCCAGCAGCCAAGTTAGCGGGGGTACAGATACGCAGTATTTT
TRBJ1-5 | - | TRBV30 | CAWSGEGDQPQHF | TGTGCCTGGAGTGGAGAGGGCGATCAGCCCCAGCATTTT
TRBJ2-2 | TRBD2 | TRBV9 | CASSVGLAGDEGGELFF | TGTGCCAGCAGCGTAGGGCTAGCGGGAGACGAGGGCGGGGAGCTGTTTTTT
TRBJ2-4 | - | TRBV25-1 | CASSTRGLSNIQYF | TGTGCCAGCAGTACCCGAGGACTTTCAAACATTCAGTACTTC
TRBJ2-6 | TRBD1 | TRBV7-3 | CASSSPGTGRGANVLTF | TGTGCCAGCAGCTCCCCCGGGACAGGGAGAGGGGCCAACGTCCTGACTTTC
TRBJ1-1 | - | TRBV5-1 | CASSPGAPNTEAFF | TGCGCCAGCAGCCCAGGGGCCCCTAACACTGAAGCTTTCTTT
TRBJ2-3 | TRBD1 | TRBV6-1 | CASSWDRETDTQYF | TGTGCCAGCAGTTGGGACAGGGAAACAGATACGCAGTATTTT
TRBJ2-5 | TRBD2 | TRBV28 | CATYRGLVFTETQYF | TGTGCCACATACCGGGGACTAGTATTTACAGAGACCCAGTACTTC
TRBJ2-1 | TRBD2 | TRBV19 | CASKRGDKGVLAGNNEQFF | TGTGCCAGTAAAAGGGGGGACAAGGGAGTACTAGCGGGTAACAATGAGCAGTTCTTC
TRBJ1-6 | - | TRBV19 | CASSMGLTNSPLHF | TGTGCCAGTAGTATGGGACTCACGAATTCACCCCTCCACTTT
TRBJ1-2 | - | TRBV11-1 | CASSLALDGSGYTF | TGTGCCAGCAGCTTAGCACTGGACGGTAGTGGCTACACCTTC
TRBJ1-6 | - | TRBV6-5 | CASSYSTQLRNSPLHF | TGTGCCAGCAGTTACTCGACACAGCTCCGGAATTCACCCCTCCACTTT
TRBJ1-2 | TRBD1 | TRBV4-1 | CASSLRDRDNYGYTF | TGCGCCAGCAGCCTCAGGGACAGGGATAACTATGGCTACACCTTC
TRBJ2-2 | - | TRBV30 | CAWRGVASANTGELFF | TGTGCCTGGAGGGGGGTCGCTAGCGCGAACACCGGGGAGCTGTTTTTT
TRBJ2-2 | TRBD2 | TRBV5-4 | CASSQELAGTTGELFF | TGCGCCAGCAGCCAAGAGCTAGCGGGAACCACCGGGGAGCTGTTTTTT